The 2 T cell receptor beta chains presented below share a single source sample, sequenced in a study of OX40 agonist ivuxolimab in advanced cancers. The method was immunoSEQ multiplex PCR; TCRdb's version includes in-frame clones alone and lacks a portion of them. Found here are tens of thousands of clones, approximately 87% of them singletons; the top ten hold roughly half. The sequenced sample was CD4+ or CD8+ T cells sorted from blood, obtained in a trial of the OX40 agonist ivuxolimab. These receptors all stem from an adult with an advanced solid tumor such as melanoma, head and neck, liver or kidney cancer.

This rearrangement joins TRBV2 to TRBJ2-3; D gene unclear. The V end was cut by 4 bases, the J end by 5 bases, with 13 bases between. There are 14 residues in the CDR3. Germline lookup yields CDR1 SNHLY and CDR2 FYNNEI. The CDR3 region is CASSALPLKDTQYF. CDR3 sequence (DNA): TGTGCCAGCAGTGCACTCCCCCTCAAAGATACGCAGTATTTT.

The chain links TRBV5-6 to TRBJ2-1, with 9 bases matching TRBD2. Germline CDR1 is SGHDT and CDR2 is YYEEEE. CDR3 length: 13 residues. V trimming: 0 bases; J trimming: 13 bases; junction bases outside the gene matches: 5. This CDR3 reads CASSLGTSVFQFF. CDR3 in DNA: TGTGCCAGCAGCTTGGGGACTAGCGTGTTTCAGTTCTTC.